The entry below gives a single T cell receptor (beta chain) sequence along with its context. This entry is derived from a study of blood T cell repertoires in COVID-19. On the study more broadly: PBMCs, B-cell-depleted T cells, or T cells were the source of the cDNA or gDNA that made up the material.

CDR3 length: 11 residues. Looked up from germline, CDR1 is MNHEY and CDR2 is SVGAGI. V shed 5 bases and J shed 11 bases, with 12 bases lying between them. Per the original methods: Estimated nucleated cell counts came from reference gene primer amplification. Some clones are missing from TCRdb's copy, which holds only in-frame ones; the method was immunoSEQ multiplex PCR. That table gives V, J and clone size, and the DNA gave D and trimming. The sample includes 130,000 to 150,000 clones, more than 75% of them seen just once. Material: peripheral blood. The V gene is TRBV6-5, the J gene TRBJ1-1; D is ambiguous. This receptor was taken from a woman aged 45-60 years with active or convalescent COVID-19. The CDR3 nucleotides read TGTGCCAGCAGTCAAACAGAGGGTGCTTTCTTT. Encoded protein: CASSQTEGAFF.